The T cell receptor (beta chain) under discussion was sequenced for a study of vaccination and CD4 T cells after COVID-19. TCRdb redid the calling of the PCR reads with MiXCR, one entry per CDR3 protein. The data contain 20,000 to 25,000 distinct CDR3 sequences, 50% to 60% of them singletons. The source was CD4+ T cells from blood, collected before SARS-CoV-2 vaccination. This TCR came from a human donor who had recovered from COVID-19.

The CDR3 coding sequence is TGCAGTGCTAGAGATAGGACTAGCGGGAGTAAGCAAGAGACCCAGTACTTC. Protein sequence: CSARDRTSGSKQETQYF. V gene TRBV20-1 combines with J gene TRBJ2-5; TRBD2 aligns across 13 bases. V lost 0 bases and J lost 2; bases outside the gene matches: 6. Germline assignment: CDR1 DFQATT and CDR2 SNEGSKA (reference sequence). The CDR3 length is 17 residues.